Each of the 3 T cell receptor beta chains below was sequenced from the same sample in a study of T cell repertoires in cytomegalovirus infection. No antigens are known for them. A single record per CDR3 protein comes from TCRdb applying MiXCR to the reads. The repertoire includes approximately 1,000,000 distinct CDR3 sequences, more than 25% of them detected once, and over 13% sits in the top ten. The sequenced sample was cultured CD8+ T cells from PBMCs, obtained from culture after CMV antigen stimulation. These receptors all come from a human donor in good health (CMV status not recorded). Some clones in this sample may be carry-over from other donors' samples.

The rearrangement links TRBV13 to TRBJ2-7; D is perhaps TRBD2 (5 bases). Germline assignment: CDR1 PRHDT and CDR2 FYEKMQ (reference sequence). Trimming removed 9 bases from V and 4 bases from J, with 19 bases in between. The CDR3 is 14 amino acids. DNA of the CDR3: TGTGCCAGTGGTGAGGGCGGTGGTAGTTACGAGCAGTACTTC. It is translated as CASGEGGGSYEQYF.

A remark on this clonotype: This clone may be a read error of a much larger clone one base away. The rearrangement uses TRBV7-2 and TRBJ1-2; TRBD1 is a possible D gene (5 bases). The germline CDR1 and CDR2 sequences are SGHTA and FQGNSA. The length of the CDR3 is 14 residues. The CDR3 DNA is TGTGTCAGCAGTCCCTATGGGGGTGGATCTGGCTACACCTTC. The encoded protein is CVSSPYGGGSGYTF.

The chain carries TRBV5-6 and TRBJ2-3, with D perhaps matching TRBD2 (5 bases). The V end lost 6 bases, the J end lost 0 bases, and 11 bases lay between the germline ends. CDR1 SGHDT and CDR2 YYEEEE come from the germline V gene. This CDR3 has 14 amino acids. CDR3 nucleotides: TGTGCCAGCACCATGGGAGTTAGCACAGATACGCAGTATTTT. This encodes CASTMGVSTDTQYF.